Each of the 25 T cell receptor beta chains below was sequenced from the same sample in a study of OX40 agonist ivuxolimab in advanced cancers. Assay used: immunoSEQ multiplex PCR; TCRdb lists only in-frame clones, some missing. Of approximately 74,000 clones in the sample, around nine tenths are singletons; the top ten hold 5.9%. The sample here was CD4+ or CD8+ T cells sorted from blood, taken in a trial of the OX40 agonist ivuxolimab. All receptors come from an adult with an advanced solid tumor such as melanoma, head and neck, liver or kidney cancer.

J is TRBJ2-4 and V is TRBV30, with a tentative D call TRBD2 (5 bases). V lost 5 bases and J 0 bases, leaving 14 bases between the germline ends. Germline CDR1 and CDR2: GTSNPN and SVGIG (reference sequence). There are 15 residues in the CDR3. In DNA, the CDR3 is TGTGCCTGGGGACTTTCCGGACTAGCCAAAAACATTCAGTACTTC. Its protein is CAWGLSGLAKNIQYF.

CDR3 in amino acids: CAWRLGPPSEAFF. The CDR3, as DNA: TGTGCCTGGAGGCTCGGACCGCCGTCTGAAGCTTTCTTT. The J gene is TRBJ1-1, the V gene TRBV30; D not resolved. The germline V gene encodes CDR1 GTSNPN and CDR2 SVGIG (reference sequence). The ends were cut back, 3 bases at V and 6 bases at J, with 14 bases in the middle. CDR3 length: 13 amino acids.

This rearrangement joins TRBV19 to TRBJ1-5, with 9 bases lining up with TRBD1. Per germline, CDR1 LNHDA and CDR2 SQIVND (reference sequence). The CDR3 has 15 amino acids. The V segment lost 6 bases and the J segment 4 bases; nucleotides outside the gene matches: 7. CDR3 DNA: TGTGCCAGTAGGTACTGGACAGGGGAAAATCAGCCCCAGCATTTT. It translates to CASRYWTGENQPQHF. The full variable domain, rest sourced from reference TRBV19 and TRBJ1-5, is DGGITQSPKYLFRKEGQNVTLSCEQNLNHDAMYWYRQDPGQGLRLIYYSQIVNDFQKGDIAEGYSVSREKKESFPLTVTSAQKNPTAFYLCASRYWTGENQPQHFGDGTRLSIL.

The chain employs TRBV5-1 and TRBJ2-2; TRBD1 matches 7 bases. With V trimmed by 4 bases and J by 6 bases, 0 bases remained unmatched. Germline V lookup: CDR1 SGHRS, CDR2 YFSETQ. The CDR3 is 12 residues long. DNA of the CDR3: TGCGCCAGCAGCGGGACAGCCGGGGAGCTGTTTTTT. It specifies CASSGTAGELFF.

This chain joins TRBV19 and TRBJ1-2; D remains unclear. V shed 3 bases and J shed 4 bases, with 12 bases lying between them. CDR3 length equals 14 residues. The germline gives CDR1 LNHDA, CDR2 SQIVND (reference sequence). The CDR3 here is CASSIFSQSYGYTF. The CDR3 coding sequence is TGTGCCAGTAGTATTTTTAGTCAGTCCTATGGCTACACCTTC.

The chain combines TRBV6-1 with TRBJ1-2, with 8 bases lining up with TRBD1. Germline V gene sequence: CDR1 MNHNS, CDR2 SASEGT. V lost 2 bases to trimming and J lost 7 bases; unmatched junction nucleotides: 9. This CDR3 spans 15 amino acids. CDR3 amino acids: CASSEFQGASGGYTF. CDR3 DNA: TGTGCCAGCAGTGAATTTCAGGGGGCTTCTGGTGGCTACACCTTC.

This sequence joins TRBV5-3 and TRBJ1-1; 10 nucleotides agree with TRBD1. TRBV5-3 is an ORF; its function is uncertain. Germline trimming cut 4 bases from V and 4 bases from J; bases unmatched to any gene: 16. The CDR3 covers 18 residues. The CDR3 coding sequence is TGTGCCAGAAGCAACCTTGGTACCAGACAGGGGGCGGGCACTGAAGCTTTCTTT. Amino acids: CARSNLGTRQGAGTEAFF.

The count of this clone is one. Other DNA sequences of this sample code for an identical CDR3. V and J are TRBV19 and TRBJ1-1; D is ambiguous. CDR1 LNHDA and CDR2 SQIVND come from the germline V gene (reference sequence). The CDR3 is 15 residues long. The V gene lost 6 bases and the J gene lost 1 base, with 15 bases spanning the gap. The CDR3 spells CASSPWANSNTEAFF. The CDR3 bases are TGTGCCAGTAGCCCTTGGGCTAATTCGAACACTGAAGCTTTCTTT.

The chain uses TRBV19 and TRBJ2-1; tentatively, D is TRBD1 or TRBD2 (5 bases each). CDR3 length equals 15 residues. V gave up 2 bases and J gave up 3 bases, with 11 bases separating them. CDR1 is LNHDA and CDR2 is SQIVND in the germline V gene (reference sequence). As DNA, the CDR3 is TGTGCCAGTAGTATAATAGGGGACGGCTACAATGAGCAGTTCTTC. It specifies CASSIIGDGYNEQFF.

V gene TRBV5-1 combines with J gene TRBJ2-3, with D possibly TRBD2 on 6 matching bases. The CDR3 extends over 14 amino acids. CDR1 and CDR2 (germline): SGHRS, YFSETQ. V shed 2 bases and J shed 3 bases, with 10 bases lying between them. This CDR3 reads CASSLYRETDTQYF. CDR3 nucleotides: TGCGCCAGCAGCTTATACCGGGAGACAGATACGCAGTATTTT.

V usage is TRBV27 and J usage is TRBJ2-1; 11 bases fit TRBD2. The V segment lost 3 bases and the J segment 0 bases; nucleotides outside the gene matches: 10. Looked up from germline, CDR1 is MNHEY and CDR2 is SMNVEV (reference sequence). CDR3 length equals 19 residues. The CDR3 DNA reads TGTGCCAGCAGTTTTTCTGCTAGCGGGAGGCTGAGCTCCTACAATGAGCAGTTCTTC. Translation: CASSFSASGRLSSYNEQFF.

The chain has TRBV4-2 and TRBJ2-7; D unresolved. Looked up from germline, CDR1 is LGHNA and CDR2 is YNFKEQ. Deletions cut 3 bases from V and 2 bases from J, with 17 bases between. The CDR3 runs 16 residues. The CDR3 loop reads CASSHEHDQDPYEQYF. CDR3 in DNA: TGTGCCAGCAGCCATGAACACGACCAAGATCCCTACGAGCAGTACTTC.

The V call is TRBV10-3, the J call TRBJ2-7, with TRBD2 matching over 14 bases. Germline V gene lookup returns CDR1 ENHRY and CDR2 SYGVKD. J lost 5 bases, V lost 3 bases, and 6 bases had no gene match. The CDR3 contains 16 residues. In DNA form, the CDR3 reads TGTGCCATCAGTGACCGGACGGGACTAGCGGGAGACGAGCAGTACTTC. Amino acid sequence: CAISDRTGLAGDEQYF.

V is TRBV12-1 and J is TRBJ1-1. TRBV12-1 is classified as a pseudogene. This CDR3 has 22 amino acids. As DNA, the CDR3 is TGTGCCAGCAGCCCCGGCCCTGCCCGACATCCGACTGGTGACCGCTCGTACACTGAAGCTTTCTTT. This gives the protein CASSPGPARHPTGDRSYTEAFF.

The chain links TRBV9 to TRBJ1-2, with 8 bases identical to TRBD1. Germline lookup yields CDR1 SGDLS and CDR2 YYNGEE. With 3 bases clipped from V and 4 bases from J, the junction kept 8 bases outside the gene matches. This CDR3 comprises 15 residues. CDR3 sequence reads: CASSEPTGDAYGYTF. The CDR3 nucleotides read TGTGCCAGCAGCGAGCCGACAGGGGACGCCTATGGCTACACCTTC.

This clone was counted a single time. This chain's CDR3 is CSVEEGHGGYEQYF. The CDR3 DNA is TGCAGCGTTGAGGAGGGACACGGCGGCTACGAGCAGTACTTC. The gene calls are TRBV29-1 and TRBJ2-7; TRBD1 or TRBD2 may be the D gene (6 bases each). V was clipped by 3 bases and J by 3 bases, with 15 bases between them. The CDR3 loop spans 14 amino acids. Germline V gene data show CDR1 as SQVTM and CDR2 as ANQGSEA.

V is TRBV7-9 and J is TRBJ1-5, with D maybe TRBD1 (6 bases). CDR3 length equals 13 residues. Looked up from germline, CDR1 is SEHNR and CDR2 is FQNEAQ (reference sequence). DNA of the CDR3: TGTGCTACAAGGGGGGGTAACAATCAGCCCCAGCATTTT. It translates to CATRGGNNQPQHF.

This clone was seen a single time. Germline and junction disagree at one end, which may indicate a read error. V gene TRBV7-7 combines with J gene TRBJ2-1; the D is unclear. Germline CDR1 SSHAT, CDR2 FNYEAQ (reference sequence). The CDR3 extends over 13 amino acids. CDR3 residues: CASSLGVWGEQFF. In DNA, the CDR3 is TGTGCTAGCAGCTTAGGTGTATGGGGTGAGCAGTTCTTC. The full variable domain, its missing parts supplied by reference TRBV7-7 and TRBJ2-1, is GAGVSQSPRYKVTKRGQDVTLRCDPISSHATLYWYQQALGQGPEFLTYFNYEAQPDKSGLPSDRFSAERPEGSISTLTIQRTEQRDSAMYRCASSLGVWGEQFFGPGTRLTVL.

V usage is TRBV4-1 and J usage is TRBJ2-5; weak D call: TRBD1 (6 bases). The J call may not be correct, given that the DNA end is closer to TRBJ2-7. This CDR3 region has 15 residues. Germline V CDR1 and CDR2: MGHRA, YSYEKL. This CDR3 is CASSRNRDTTYEQYF. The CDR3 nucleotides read TGCGCCAGCAGCCGCAATAGGGACACGACCTACGAGCAGTACTTC.

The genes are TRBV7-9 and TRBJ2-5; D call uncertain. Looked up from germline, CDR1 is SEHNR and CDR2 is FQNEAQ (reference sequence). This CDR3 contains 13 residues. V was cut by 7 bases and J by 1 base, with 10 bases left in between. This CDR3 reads CASTLGFQETQYF. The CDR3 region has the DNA TGTGCCAGCACCCTAGGGTTCCAAGAGACCCAGTACTTC. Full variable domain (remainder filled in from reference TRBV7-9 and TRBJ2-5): DTGVSQNPRHKITKRGQNVTFRCDPISEHNRLYWYRQTLGQGPEFLTYFQNEAQLEKSRLLSDRFSAERPKGSFSTLEIQRTEQGDSAMYLCASTLGFQETQYFGPGTRLLVL.

This CDR3 reads CASSQEQYNEQFF. The CDR3 nucleotides are TGCGCCAGCAGCCAAGAACAGTACAATGAGCAGTTCTTC. This chain links TRBV4-3 with TRBJ2-1; no clear D gene. Germline V gives CDR1 LGHNA, CDR2 YSLEER. V was clipped by 0 bases and J by 4 bases, with 4 bases between them. The CDR3 is 13 amino acids.

CDR3 sequence reads: CASSGQGFGNQPQHF. CDR3 DNA: TGTGCCAGCAGTGGACAGGGTTTCGGCAATCAGCCCCAGCATTTT. The rearrangement uses TRBV6-1 and TRBJ1-5; 7 bases match TRBD1. Germline V lookup: CDR1 MNHNS, CDR2 SASEGT. The CDR3 runs 15 residues. J gave up 2 bases and V 4 bases, and 5 bases lay outside the gene matches.

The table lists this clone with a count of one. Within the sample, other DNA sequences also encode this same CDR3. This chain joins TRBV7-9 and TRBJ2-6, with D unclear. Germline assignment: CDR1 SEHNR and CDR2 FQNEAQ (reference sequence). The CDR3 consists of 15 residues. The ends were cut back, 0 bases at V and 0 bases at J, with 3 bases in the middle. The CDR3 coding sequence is TGTGCCAGCAGCTTAGCTAGCTCTGGGGCCAACGTCCTGACTTTC. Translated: CASSLASSGANVLTF.

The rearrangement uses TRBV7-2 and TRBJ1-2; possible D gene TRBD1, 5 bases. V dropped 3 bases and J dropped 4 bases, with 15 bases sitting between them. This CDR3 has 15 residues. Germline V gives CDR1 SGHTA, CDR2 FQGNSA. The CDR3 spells CASSFPGRVSYGYTF. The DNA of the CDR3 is TGTGCCAGCAGCTTCCCAGGGCGGGTTAGCTATGGCTACACCTTC.

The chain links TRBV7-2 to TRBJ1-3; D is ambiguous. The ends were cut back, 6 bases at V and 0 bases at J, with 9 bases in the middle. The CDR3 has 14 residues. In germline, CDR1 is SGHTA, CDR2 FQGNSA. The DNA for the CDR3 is TGTGCCAGCAGTGACGGGAGCTCTGGAAACACCATATATTTT. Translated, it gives CASSDGSSGNTIYF.